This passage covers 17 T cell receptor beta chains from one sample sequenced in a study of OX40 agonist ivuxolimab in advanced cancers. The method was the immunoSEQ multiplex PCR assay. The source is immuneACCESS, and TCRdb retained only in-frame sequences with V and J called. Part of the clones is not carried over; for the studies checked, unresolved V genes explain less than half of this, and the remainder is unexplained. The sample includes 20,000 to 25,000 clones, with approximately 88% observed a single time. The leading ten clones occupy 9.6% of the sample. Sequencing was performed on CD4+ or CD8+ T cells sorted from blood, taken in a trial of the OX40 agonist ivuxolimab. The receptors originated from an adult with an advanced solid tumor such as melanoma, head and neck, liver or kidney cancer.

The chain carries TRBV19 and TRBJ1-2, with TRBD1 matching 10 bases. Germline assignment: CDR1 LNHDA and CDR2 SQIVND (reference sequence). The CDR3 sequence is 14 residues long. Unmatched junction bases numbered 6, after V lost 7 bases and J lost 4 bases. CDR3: CASNSGQGTYGYTF. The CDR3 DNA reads TGTGCCAGTAACTCGGGACAGGGGACCTATGGCTACACCTTC.

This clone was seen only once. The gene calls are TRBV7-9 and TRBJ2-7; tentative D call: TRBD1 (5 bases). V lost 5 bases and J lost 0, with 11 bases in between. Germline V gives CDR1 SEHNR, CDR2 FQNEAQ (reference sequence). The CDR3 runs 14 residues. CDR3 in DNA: TGTGCCAGCAGCACCAGGGAAAGCTCCTACGAGCAGTACTTC. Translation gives CASSTRESSYEQYF.

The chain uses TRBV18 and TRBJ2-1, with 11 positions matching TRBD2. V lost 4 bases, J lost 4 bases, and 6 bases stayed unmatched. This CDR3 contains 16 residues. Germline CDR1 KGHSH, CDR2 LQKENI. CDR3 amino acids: CASSLGLAGPYNEQFF. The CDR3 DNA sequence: TGTGCCAGCTCACTCGGACTAGCGGGCCCATACAATGAGCAGTTCTTC.

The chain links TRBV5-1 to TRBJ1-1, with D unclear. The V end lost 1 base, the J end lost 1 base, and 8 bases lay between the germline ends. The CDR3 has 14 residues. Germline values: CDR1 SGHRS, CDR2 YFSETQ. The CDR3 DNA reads TGCGCCAGCAGCTTGTCGGCGACGAACACTGAAGCTTTCTTT. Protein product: CASSLSATNTEAFF.

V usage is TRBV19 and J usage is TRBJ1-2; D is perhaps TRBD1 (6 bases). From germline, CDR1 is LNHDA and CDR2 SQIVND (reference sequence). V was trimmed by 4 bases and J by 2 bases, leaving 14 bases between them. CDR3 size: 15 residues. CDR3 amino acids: CASSTLWGANYGYTF. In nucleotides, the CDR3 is TGTGCCAGTAGTACGCTTTGGGGGGCCAACTATGGCTACACCTTC.

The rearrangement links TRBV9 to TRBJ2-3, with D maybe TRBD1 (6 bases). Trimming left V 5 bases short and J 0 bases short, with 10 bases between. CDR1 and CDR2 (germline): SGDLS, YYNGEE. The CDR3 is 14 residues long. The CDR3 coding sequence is TGTGCCAGCAGTCCGGACAGTAGCACAGATACGCAGTATTTT. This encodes CASSPDSSTDTQYF.

CDR3 loop: CASSEDRGGNTIYF. CDR3 nucleotide sequence: TGTGCCAGCAGTGAAGACAGGGGCGGAAACACCATATATTTT. This chain connects TRBV6-1 to TRBJ1-3; 7 bases are shared with TRBD1. With 1 base clipped from V and 4 bases from J, the junction kept 1 base outside the gene matches. In germline, CDR1 is MNHNS, CDR2 SASEGT. This CDR3 is built from 14 residues.

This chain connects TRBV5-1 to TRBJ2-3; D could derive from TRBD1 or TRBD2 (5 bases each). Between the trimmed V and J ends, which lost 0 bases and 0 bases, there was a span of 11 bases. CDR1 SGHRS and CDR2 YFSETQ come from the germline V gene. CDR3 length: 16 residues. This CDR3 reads CASSLERGASTDTQYF. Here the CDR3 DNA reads TGCGCCAGCAGCTTGGAAAGAGGGGCTAGCACAGATACGCAGTATTTT.

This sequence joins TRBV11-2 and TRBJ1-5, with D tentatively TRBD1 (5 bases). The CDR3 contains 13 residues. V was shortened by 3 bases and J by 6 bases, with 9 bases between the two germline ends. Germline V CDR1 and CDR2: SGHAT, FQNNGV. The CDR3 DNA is TGTGCCAGCAGCTTCGACAGTGCTCAGCCCCAGCATTTT. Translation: CASSFDSAQPQHF.

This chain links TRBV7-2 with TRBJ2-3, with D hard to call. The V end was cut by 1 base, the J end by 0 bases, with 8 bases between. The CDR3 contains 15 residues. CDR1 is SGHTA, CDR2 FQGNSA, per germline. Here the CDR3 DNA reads TGTGCCAGCAGCTTAGTGGCAGCTAGCACAGATACGCAGTATTTT. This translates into CASSLVAASTDTQYF.

Here the CDR3 DNA reads TGTGCCAGCAGAAAAACTCCCTCTCGATTATTGGGACACGGCTCCTACGAGCAGTACTTC. Translating it yields CASRKTPSRLLGHGSYEQYF. The V and J genes are TRBV27 and TRBJ2-7; D perhaps matches TRBD1 (6 bases). The V end was cut by 6 bases, the J end by 0 bases, with 30 bases between. The CDR3 consists of 20 residues. Germline V CDR1 and CDR2: MNHEY, SMNVEV (reference sequence).

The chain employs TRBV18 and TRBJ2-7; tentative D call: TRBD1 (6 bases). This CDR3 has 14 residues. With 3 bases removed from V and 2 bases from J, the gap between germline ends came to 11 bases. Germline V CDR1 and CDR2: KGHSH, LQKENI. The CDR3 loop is CASSPPGHPYEQYF. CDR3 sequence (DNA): TGTGCCAGCTCACCCCCGGGACACCCCTACGAGCAGTACTTC.

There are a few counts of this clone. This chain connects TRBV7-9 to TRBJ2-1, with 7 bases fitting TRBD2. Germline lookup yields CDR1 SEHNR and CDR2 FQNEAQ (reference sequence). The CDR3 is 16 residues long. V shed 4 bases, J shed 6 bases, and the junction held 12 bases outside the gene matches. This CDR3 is CASSSRPGTIFNEQFF. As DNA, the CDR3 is TGTGCCAGCAGCTCCCGACCCGGGACTATTTTCAATGAGCAGTTCTTC. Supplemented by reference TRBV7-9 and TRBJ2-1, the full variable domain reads DTGVSQNPRHKITKRGQNVTFRCDPISEHNRLYWYRQTLGQGPEFLTYFQNEAQLEKSRLLSDRFSAERPKGSFSTLEIQRTEQGDSAMYLCASSSRPGTIFNEQFFGPGTRLTVL.

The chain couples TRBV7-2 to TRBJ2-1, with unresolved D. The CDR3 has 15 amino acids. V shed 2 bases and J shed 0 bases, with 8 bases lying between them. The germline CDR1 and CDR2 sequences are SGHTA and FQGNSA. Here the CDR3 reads CASSLSMSSYNEQFF. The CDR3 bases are TGTGCCAGCAGCTTATCCATGAGCTCCTACAATGAGCAGTTCTTC.

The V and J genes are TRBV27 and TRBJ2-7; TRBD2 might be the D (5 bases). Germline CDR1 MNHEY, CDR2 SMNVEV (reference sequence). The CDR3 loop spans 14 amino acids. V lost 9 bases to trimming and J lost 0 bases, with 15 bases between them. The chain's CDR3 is CASWTGRSSYEQYF. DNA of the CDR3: TGTGCCAGTTGGACGGGAAGGAGCTCCTACGAGCAGTACTTC.

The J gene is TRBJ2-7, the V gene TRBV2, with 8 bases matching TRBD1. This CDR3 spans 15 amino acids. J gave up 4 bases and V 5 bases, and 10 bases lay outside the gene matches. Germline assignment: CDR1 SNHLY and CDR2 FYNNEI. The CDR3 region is CASSFGQGKEYEQYF. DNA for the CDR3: TGTGCCAGCAGTTTTGGACAGGGCAAGGAATACGAGCAGTACTTC.

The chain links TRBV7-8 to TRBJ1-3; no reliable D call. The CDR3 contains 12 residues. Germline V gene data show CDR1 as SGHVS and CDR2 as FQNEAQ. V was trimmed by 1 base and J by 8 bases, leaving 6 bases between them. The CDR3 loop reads CASSLGEDTIYF. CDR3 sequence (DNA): TGTGCCAGCAGCTTAGGGGAGGACACCATATATTTT.